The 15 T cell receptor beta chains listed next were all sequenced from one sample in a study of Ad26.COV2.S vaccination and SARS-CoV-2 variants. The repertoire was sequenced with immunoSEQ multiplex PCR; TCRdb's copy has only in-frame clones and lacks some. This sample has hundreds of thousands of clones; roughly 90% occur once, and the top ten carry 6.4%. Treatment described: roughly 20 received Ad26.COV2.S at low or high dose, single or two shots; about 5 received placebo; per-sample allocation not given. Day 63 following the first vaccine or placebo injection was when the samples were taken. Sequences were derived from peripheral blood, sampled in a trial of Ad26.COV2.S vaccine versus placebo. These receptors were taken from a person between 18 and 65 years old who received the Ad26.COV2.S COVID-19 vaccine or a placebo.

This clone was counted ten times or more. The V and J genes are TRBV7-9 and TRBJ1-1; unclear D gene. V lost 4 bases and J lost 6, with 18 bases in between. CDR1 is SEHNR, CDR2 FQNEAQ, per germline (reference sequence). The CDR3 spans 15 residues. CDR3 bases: TGTGCCAGCAGCTCCCGAGAAGTAAGAGGTCCTGAAGCTTTCTTT. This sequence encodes CASSSREVRGPEAFF.

This CDR3 is CASSSGTGYF. In DNA, the CDR3 is TGCGCCAGCAGCTCCGGGACAGGGTATTTT. J is TRBJ1-3 and V is TRBV10-1; 9 nucleotides line up with TRBD1. Germline CDR1 and CDR2: WNHNN and SYGVQD (reference sequence). V shed 6 bases, J shed 16 bases, and the junction held 4 bases outside the gene matches. The CDR3 sequence is 10 residues long.

Here the CDR3 DNA reads TGTGCCAGCACCCGGGGGGAGGGCACTGAAGCTTTCTTT. Translating it yields CASTRGEGTEAFF. The genes are TRBV7-9 and TRBJ1-1; D perhaps matches TRBD1 (5 bases). Trimming shortened V by 7 bases and J by 4 bases, and 13 bases separated the two germline ends. The CDR3 is made up of 13 amino acids. The germline V gene has CDR1 SEHNR and CDR2 FQNEAQ (reference sequence). Filled out from reference TRBV7-9 and TRBJ1-1, the complete variable domain reads DTGVSQNPRHKITKRGQNVTFRCDPISEHNRLYWYRQTLGQGPEFLTYFQNEAQLEKSRLLSDRFSAERPKGSFSTLEIQRTEQGDSAMYLCASTRGEGTEAFFGQGTRLTVV.

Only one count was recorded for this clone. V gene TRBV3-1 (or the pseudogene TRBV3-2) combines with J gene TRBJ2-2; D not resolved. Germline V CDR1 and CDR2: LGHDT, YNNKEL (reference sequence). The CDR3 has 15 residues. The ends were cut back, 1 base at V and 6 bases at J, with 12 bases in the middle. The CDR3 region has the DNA TGTGCCAGCAGCCAAGTCCCCCGCTGGTCCGGGGAGCTGTTTTTT. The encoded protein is CASSQVPRWSGELFF.

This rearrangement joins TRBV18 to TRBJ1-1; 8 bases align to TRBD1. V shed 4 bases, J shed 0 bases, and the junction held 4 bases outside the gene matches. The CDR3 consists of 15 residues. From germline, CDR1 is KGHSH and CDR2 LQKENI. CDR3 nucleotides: TGTGCCAGCTCACTCGGACAGGGAATGAACACTGAAGCTTTCTTT. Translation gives CASSLGQGMNTEAFF.

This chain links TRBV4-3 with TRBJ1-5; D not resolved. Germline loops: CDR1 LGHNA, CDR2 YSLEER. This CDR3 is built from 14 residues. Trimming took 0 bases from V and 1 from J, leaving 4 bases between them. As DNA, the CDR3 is TGCGCCAGCAGCCAAGAGGCAAGCAATCAGCCCCAGCATTTT. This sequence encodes CASSQEASNQPQHF.

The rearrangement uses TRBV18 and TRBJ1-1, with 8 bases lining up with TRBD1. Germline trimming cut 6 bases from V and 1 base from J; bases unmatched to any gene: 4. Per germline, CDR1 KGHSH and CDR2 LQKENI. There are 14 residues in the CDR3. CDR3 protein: CASSDRGQNTEAFF. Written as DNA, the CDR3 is TGTGCCAGCTCCGACAGGGGTCAGAACACTGAAGCTTTCTTT.

The chain's CDR3 is CASSVEDRGFAGELFF. The CDR3, as DNA: TGTGCCAGCAGCGTAGAGGACAGGGGGTTCGCCGGGGAGCTGTTTTTT. The J gene is TRBJ2-2, the V gene TRBV9; 10 bases are a match to TRBD1. V lost 0 bases to trimming and J lost 6 bases; unmatched junction nucleotides: 5. CDR1 and CDR2 (germline): SGDLS, YYNGEE. CDR3 size: 16 residues.

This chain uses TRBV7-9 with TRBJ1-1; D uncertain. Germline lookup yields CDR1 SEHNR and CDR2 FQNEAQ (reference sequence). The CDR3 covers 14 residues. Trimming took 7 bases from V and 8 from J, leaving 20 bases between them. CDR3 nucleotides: TGTGCCAGCACCCCGGGCCGCAAAGATGCGGAAGCTTTCTTT. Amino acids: CASTPGRKDAEAFF.

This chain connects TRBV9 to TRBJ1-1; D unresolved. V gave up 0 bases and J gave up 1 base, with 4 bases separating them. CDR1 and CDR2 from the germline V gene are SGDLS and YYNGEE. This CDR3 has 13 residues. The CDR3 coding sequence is TGTGCCAGCAGCGTAGGGGCGAACACTGAAGCTTTCTTT. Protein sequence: CASSVGANTEAFF.

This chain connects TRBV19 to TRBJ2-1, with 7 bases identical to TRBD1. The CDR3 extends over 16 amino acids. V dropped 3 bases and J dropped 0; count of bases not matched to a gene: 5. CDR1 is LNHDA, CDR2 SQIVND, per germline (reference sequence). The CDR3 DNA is TGTGCCAGTAGTATTCTCAGGGGGAGCTCCTACAATGAGCAGTTCTTC. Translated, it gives CASSILRGSSYNEQFF.

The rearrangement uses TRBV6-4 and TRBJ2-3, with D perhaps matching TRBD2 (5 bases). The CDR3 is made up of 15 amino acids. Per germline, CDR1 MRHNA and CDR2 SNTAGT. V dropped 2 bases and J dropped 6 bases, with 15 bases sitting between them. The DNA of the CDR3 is TGTGCCAGCAGTGACAGCCCGGGGATGGGTGATACGCAGTATTTT. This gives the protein CASSDSPGMGDTQYF.

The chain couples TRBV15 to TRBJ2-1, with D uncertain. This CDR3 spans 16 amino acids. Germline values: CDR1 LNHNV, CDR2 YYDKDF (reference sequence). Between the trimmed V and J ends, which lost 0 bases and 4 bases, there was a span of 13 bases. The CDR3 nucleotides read TGTGCCACCAGCAGAGATATAGGGTCGAGATACAATGAGCAGTTCTTC. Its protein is CATSRDIGSRYNEQFF. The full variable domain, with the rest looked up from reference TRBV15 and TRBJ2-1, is DAMVIQNPRYQVTQFGKPVTLSCSQTLNHNVMYWYQQKSSQAPKLLFHYYDKDFNNEADTPDNFQSRRPNTSFCFLDIRSPGLGDTAMYLCATSRDIGSRYNEQFFGPGTRLTVL.

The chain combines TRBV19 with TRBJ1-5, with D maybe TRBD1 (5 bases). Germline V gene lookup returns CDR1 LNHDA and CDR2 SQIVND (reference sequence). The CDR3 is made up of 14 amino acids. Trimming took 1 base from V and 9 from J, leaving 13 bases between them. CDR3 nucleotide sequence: TGTGCCAGTAGTATAGGCAGGGCCCAGCCGCCCCAGCATTTT. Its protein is CASSIGRAQPPQHF.

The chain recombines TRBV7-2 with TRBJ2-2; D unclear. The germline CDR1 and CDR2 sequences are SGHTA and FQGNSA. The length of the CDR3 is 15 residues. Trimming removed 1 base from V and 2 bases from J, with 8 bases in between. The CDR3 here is CASSLEGINTGELFF. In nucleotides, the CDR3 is TGTGCCAGCAGCTTAGAGGGAATCAACACCGGGGAGCTGTTTTTT.